This T cell receptor beta chain was captured in a study of T cells in Graves' hyperthyroidism and ophthalmopathy. Overall study context: Once the initial diagnosis was made, peripheral blood was obtained before any treatment.

This clonotype has at least ten counts. The CDR3 regions of TCR beta were amplified from RNA transcripts. When the TCR CDR3 underwent first-round RT-PCR, the HTBI primer set was used. TCRdb redid the calling of the multiplex PCR reads with MiXCR, one entry per CDR3 protein. The sample carries approximately 430,000 distinct CDR3 sequences, roughly 14% recorded once. Subjects with ophthalmopathy showed a Clinical Activity Score no lower than 3, a NOSPECS grade no lower than 4, and a duration shorter than 3 months. The ends were cut back, 6 bases at V and 8 bases at J, with 22 bases in the middle. CDR3 size: 16 residues. Per the germline V gene, CDR1 is MNHNS and CDR2 is SASEGT.

The TCR originated in a man in his late teens or twenties with Graves' ophthalmopathy. The chain links TRBV6-1 to TRBJ1-4, with D possibly TRBD1 on 6 matching bases. The sample was blood. CDR3 amino acids: CASSLQGEGEEEKLFF. In nucleotides, the CDR3 is TGTGCCAGCAGCCTTCAAGGGGAGGGGGAGGAGGAAAAACTGTTTTTT.